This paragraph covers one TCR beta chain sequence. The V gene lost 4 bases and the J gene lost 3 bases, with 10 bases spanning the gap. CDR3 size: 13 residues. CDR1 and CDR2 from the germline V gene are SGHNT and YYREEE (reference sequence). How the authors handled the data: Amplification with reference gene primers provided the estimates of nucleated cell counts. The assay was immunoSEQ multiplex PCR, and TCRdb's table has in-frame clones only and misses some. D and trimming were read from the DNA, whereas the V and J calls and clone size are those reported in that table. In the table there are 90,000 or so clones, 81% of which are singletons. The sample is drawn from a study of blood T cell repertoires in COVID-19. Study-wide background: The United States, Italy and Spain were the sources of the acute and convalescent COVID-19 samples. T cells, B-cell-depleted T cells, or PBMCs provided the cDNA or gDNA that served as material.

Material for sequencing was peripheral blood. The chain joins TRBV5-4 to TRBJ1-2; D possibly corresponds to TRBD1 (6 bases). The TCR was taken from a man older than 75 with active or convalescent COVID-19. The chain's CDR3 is CASSLQGHYGYTF. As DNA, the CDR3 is TGTGCCAGCAGCCTCCAGGGGCACTATGGCTACACCTTC.